These T cell receptor beta chains were read from a single sample in a study of blood T cell repertoires in COVID-19. Assay used: immunoSEQ multiplex PCR; TCRdb lists only in-frame clones, some missing. This sample carries about 300,000 clones, approximately 86% of them seen once, and the ten largest clones take over 1%. The sample was peripheral blood. The receptors shown here come from a man between 65 and 85 years old with acute or convalescent COVID-19. Each CDR3 is given with its conserved first and last residue. The D gene is left open where the match is weak. Part of the rows lack a size; the others show once, few, many or a class for expanded clones.

J gene: TRBJ2-5
clone size: few
V gene: TRBV28
D gene: TRBD2
CDR3 protein: CASRPPGGLAGGTQYF
CDR3 DNA: TGTGCCAGCAGACCCCCAGGGGGACTAGCGGGAGGGACCCAGTACTTC

J gene: TRBJ2-7
clone size: once
V gene: TRBV27
D gene: .
CDR3 protein: CASSSTYEQYF
CDR3 DNA: TGTGCCAGCAGTTCAACCTACGAGCAGTACTTC

J gene: TRBJ1-2
clone size: .
V gene: TRBV3-1/TRBV3-2
D gene: .
CDR3 protein: CASSPTLQALYGYTF
CDR3 DNA: TGTGCCAGCAGCCCCACATTGCAGGCGCTCTATGGCTACACCTTC

J gene: TRBJ1-2
clone size: .
V gene: TRBV29-1
D gene: TRBD1
CDR3 protein: CSVGTGVNYGYTF
CDR3 DNA: TGCAGCGTAGGGACAGGCGTTAACTATGGCTACACCTTC

J gene: TRBJ2-2
clone size: .
V gene: TRBV9
D gene: .
CDR3 protein: CASSVGPNTGELFF
CDR3 DNA: TGTGCCAGCAGCGTGGGGCCGAACACCGGGGAGCTGTTTTTT

J gene: TRBJ2-7
clone size: .
V gene: TRBV19
D gene: .
CDR3 protein: CASSISAGEQYF
CDR3 DNA: TGTGCCAGTAGTATTAGTGCGGGCGAGCAGTACTTC

J gene: TRBJ2-2
clone size: few
V gene: TRBV6-5
D gene: TRBD1
CDR3 protein: CASSMTGTAGELFF
CDR3 DNA: TGTGCCAGCAGTATGACAGGGACCGCCGGGGAGCTGTTTTTT

J gene: TRBJ2-5
clone size: .
V gene: TRBV2
D gene: .
CDR3 protein: CASSPQGGQTQYF
CDR3 DNA: TGTGCCAGCAGTCCACAGGGTGGTCAGACCCAGTACTTC

J gene: TRBJ2-3
clone size: .
V gene: TRBV6-5
D gene: TRBD2
CDR3 protein: CASTLSGAFTDTQYF
CDR3 DNA: TGTGCCAGCACTCTTAGCGGGGCGTTCACAGATACGCAGTATTTT

J gene: TRBJ2-7
clone size: .
V gene: TRBV5-1
D gene: .
CDR3 protein: CASSLGRGSYEQYF
CDR3 DNA: TGCGCCAGCAGCTTGGGACGCGGATCCTACGAGCAGTACTTC

J gene: TRBJ2-3
clone size: .
V gene: TRBV18
D gene: TRBD2
CDR3 protein: CASSPGARSSGGAGPDTQYF
CDR3 DNA: TGTGCCAGCTCACCTGGGGCCAGGAGTAGCGGGGGCGCCGGTCCAGATACGCAGTATTTT

J gene: TRBJ2-3
clone size: .
V gene: TRBV7-9
D gene: .
CDR3 protein: CATQAGSRADTQYF
CDR3 DNA: TGTGCCACCCAGGCCGGGAGTAGGGCAGATACGCAGTATTTT

J gene: TRBJ2-1
clone size: once
V gene: TRBV7-9
D gene: .
CDR3 protein: CASSLDKFF
CDR3 DNA: TGTGCCAGCAGCTTAGACAAGTTCTTC

J gene: TRBJ1-3
clone size: .
V gene: TRBV2
D gene: .
CDR3 protein: CASSVQGSSGNTIYF
CDR3 DNA: TGTGCCAGCAGTGTACAGGGTAGCTCTGGAAACACCATATATTTT

J gene: TRBJ1-5
clone size: .
V gene: TRBV28
D gene: TRBD1
CDR3 protein: CASSTQTGAQPQHF
CDR3 DNA: TGTGCCAGCAGTACCCAGACAGGGGCCCAGCCCCAGCATTTT

J gene: TRBJ2-3
clone size: .
V gene: TRBV11-2
D gene: .
CDR3 protein: CASSHGADTQYF
CDR3 DNA: TGTGCCAGCAGCCACGGGGCAGATACGCAGTATTTT

J gene: TRBJ1-1
clone size: .
V gene: TRBV5-1
D gene: TRBD1
CDR3 protein: CASSPGQGLTEAFF
CDR3 DNA: TGCGCCAGCAGCCCGGGACAGGGGTTAACTGAAGCTTTCTTT

J gene: TRBJ1-1
clone size: .
V gene: TRBV28
D gene: TRBD1
CDR3 protein: CASIAGGGSTEAFF
CDR3 DNA: TGTGCCAGCATCGCAGGGGGCGGAAGCACTGAAGCTTTCTTT

J gene: TRBJ1-2
clone size: once
V gene: TRBV6-2/TRBV6-3
D gene: .
CDR3 protein: CASSSYRDTTNYGYTF
CDR3 DNA: TGTGCCAGCAGTTCTTACCGGGACACTACTAACTATGGCTACACCTTC

J gene: TRBJ2-4
clone size: .
V gene: TRBV11-2
D gene: .
CDR3 protein: CASSLRVLGNIQYF
CDR3 DNA: TGTGCCAGCAGCCTCCGGGTACTAGGTAACATTCAGTACTTC

J gene: TRBJ1-5
clone size: .
V gene: TRBV5-6
D gene: .
CDR3 protein: CASSQRGSSNQPQHF
CDR3 DNA: TGTGCCAGCAGCCAGCGGGGGAGTAGCAATCAGCCCCAGCATTTT

J gene: TRBJ1-2
clone size: .
V gene: TRBV14
D gene: .
CDR3 protein: CASSLQRGRSGYTF
CDR3 DNA: TGTGCCAGCAGCCTCCAACGGGGTCGGAGTGGCTACACCTTC

J gene: TRBJ2-3
clone size: .
V gene: TRBV30
D gene: TRBD2
CDR3 protein: CAWSVLRQGKFGGRAPDTQYF
CDR3 DNA: TGTGCCTGGAGTGTTCTCCGACAGGGAAAGTTTGGCGGGAGGGCCCCAGATACGCAGTATTTT

J gene: TRBJ2-2
clone size: .
V gene: TRBV2
D gene: .
CDR3 protein: CASSEPRPGELFF
CDR3 DNA: TGTGCCAGCAGTGAACCCAGGCCCGGGGAGCTGTTTTTT

J gene: TRBJ2-2
clone size: .
V gene: TRBV5-4
D gene: TRBD1
CDR3 protein: CASSPKTGGHTGELFF
CDR3 DNA: TGTGCCAGCAGCCCCAAGACAGGGGGTCACACCGGGGAGCTGTTTTTT

J gene: TRBJ1-2
clone size: .
V gene: TRBV6-6
D gene: TRBD1
CDR3 protein: CASSPGQVYGYTF
CDR3 DNA: TGTGCCAGCAGTCCTGGACAGGTCTATGGCTACACCTTC

J gene: TRBJ2-2
clone size: .
V gene: TRBV14
D gene: TRBD1
CDR3 protein: CASSRGQGGGANTGELFF
CDR3 DNA: TGTGCCAGCAGCCGAGGACAGGGGGGCGGGGCGAACACCGGGGAGCTGTTTTTT

J gene: TRBJ1-1
clone size: .
V gene: TRBV2
D gene: .
CDR3 protein: CASSEYREPFF
CDR3 DNA: TGTGCCAGCAGTGAATACAGGGAACCTTTCTTT

J gene: TRBJ2-7
clone size: once
V gene: TRBV9
D gene: TRBD2
CDR3 protein: CASSVGGLAGGSEQYF
CDR3 DNA: TGTGCCAGCAGCGTAGGAGGGCTAGCGGGAGGGTCCGAGCAGTACTTC

J gene: TRBJ1-3
clone size: .
V gene: TRBV5-4
D gene: TRBD1
CDR3 protein: CASSGGTESTGNTIYF
CDR3 DNA: TGTGCCAGCAGCGGGGGGACAGAGAGCACTGGAAACACCATATATTTT

J gene: TRBJ2-3
clone size: .
V gene: TRBV6-6
D gene: .
CDR3 protein: CASSPRRSSGNTDTQYF
CDR3 DNA: TGTGCCAGCAGTCCCCGGAGGAGCAGCGGTAACACAGATACGCAGTATTTT

J gene: TRBJ1-5
clone size: .
V gene: TRBV18
D gene: TRBD1
CDR3 protein: CASSPTQGGDQPQHF
CDR3 DNA: TGTGCCAGCTCACCGACACAGGGGGGGGATCAGCCCCAGCATTTT

J gene: TRBJ2-1
clone size: .
V gene: TRBV2
D gene: .
CDR3 protein: CASRTGSSYNEQFF
CDR3 DNA: TGTGCCAGCAGAACAGGGAGTTCATACAATGAGCAGTTCTTC

J gene: TRBJ1-5
clone size: .
V gene: TRBV6-2/TRBV6-3
D gene: TRBD1
CDR3 protein: CASSRGQGSNQPQHF
CDR3 DNA: TGTGCCAGCAGCCGGGGACAGGGGAGCAATCAGCCCCAGCATTTT

J gene: TRBJ1-2
clone size: .
V gene: TRBV7-9
D gene: TRBD1
CDR3 protein: CASSLDRDNYGYTF
CDR3 DNA: TGTGCCAGCAGCTTGGACAGGGACAACTATGGCTACACCTTC

J gene: TRBJ2-5
clone size: .
V gene: TRBV28
D gene: TRBD2
CDR3 protein: CASTGGGARLRETQYF
CDR3 DNA: TGTGCCAGCACGGGCGGGGGGGCGCGTTTGAGAGAGACCCAGTACTTC

J gene: TRBJ2-7
clone size: .
V gene: TRBV3-1/TRBV3-2
D gene: TRBD1
CDR3 protein: CASSQAGQGNEQYF
CDR3 DNA: TGTGCCAGCAGCCAAGCAGGACAGGGCAACGAGCAGTACTTC

J gene: TRBJ2-3
clone size: .
V gene: TRBV28
D gene: .
CDR3 protein: CASSSSGGYTDTQYF
CDR3 DNA: TGTGCCAGCAGTTCCTCAGGCGGGTACACAGATACGCAGTATTTT

J gene: TRBJ2-7
clone size: .
V gene: TRBV27
D gene: .
CDR3 protein: CASSSRGAGGEQYF
CDR3 DNA: TGTGCCAGCAGTTCTAGGGGCGCAGGAGGGGAGCAGTACTTC

J gene: TRBJ1-1
clone size: .
V gene: TRBV27
D gene: .
CDR3 protein: CASRPKRVNTEAFF
CDR3 DNA: TGTGCCAGCAGACCAAAGCGGGTCAACACTGAAGCTTTCTTT

J gene: TRBJ1-4
clone size: once
V gene: TRBV7-9
D gene: .
CDR3 protein: CASSLVLDLNEKLFF
CDR3 DNA: TGTGCCAGCAGCTTAGTTCTGGACTTAAATGAAAAACTGTTTTTT

J gene: TRBJ2-7
clone size: .
V gene: TRBV6-2/TRBV6-3
D gene: TRBD1
CDR3 protein: CASSYLDRETAEQYF
CDR3 DNA: TGTGCCAGCAGTTACCTCGACAGGGAAACGGCCGAGCAGTACTTC

J gene: TRBJ2-7
clone size: once
V gene: TRBV7-2
D gene: TRBD2
CDR3 protein: CASSFDASGIYEQYF
CDR3 DNA: TGTGCCAGCAGCTTTGATGCTAGCGGGATCTACGAGCAGTACTTC

J gene: TRBJ2-2
clone size: .
V gene: TRBV6-5
D gene: TRBD1
CDR3 protein: CASSYVGQGITGELFF
CDR3 DNA: TGTGCCAGCAGTTACGTTGGACAGGGGATCACCGGGGAGCTGTTTTTT

J gene: TRBJ1-3
clone size: .
V gene: TRBV14
D gene: TRBD1
CDR3 protein: CASSQVPWTGGNTIYF
CDR3 DNA: TGTGCCAGCAGCCAAGTACCCTGGACAGGAGGAAACACCATATATTTT

J gene: TRBJ2-3
clone size: .
V gene: TRBV18
D gene: .
CDR3 protein: CASSPDSGADTQYF
CDR3 DNA: TGTGCCAGCTCACCAGACTCGGGTGCAGATACGCAGTATTTT

J gene: TRBJ2-1
clone size: .
V gene: TRBV4-3
D gene: .
CDR3 protein: CASSQEPRQLYNEQFF
CDR3 DNA: TGCGCCAGCAGCCAGGAGCCCCGGCAGCTCTACAATGAGCAGTTCTTC

J gene: TRBJ2-7
clone size: .
V gene: TRBV3-1/TRBV3-2
D gene: TRBD1
CDR3 protein: CASSQNPTGDYEQYF
CDR3 DNA: TGTGCCAGCAGCCAAAACCCGACAGGGGACTACGAGCAGTACTTC

J gene: TRBJ2-3
clone size: once
V gene: TRBV4-3
D gene: TRBD1
CDR3 protein: CASSFDRALINTQYF
CDR3 DNA: TGCGCCAGCAGTTTTGACAGGGCCCTCATAAATACGCAGTATTTT

J gene: TRBJ2-5
clone size: .
V gene: TRBV7-3
D gene: TRBD2
CDR3 protein: CASSLTSGAGETQYF
CDR3 DNA: TGTGCCAGCAGCTTGACTAGCGGGGCGGGGGAGACCCAGTACTTC